This TCR beta chain was sequenced in a study of blood T cell repertoires in COVID-19 (dated by TCRdb to 2019 to 2021). Regarding the study in general: Collaborator samples came from the United States, Italy and Spain and covered acute and convalescent phases of COVID-19. The material from the prospective study consisted of cDNA or gDNA derived from T cells, B-cell-depleted T cells, or PBMCs. Deeply sampled blood TCRbeta repertoires from subjects exposed to, actively infected with, or recovered from COVID-19 were included in the dataset. A freely available public database, intended as a resource for researchers studying the immune response to SARS-CoV-2, is where the repertoires were released. The samples were drawn from the first 160 participants of the ongoing ImmuneRACE study and from over a thousand subjects provided by 6 global collaborators. The sample metadata nearly always contained a de-identified subject ID, COVID-19 status, age in years and sex. Where available, HLA class I and class II types were obtained from metadata supplied by the sample provider rather than from assay-based typing. Findings and caveats that apply to the study as a whole: The quantity of clinical and demographic metadata differed by source and by participant and was supplied without curation.

The immunoSEQ Assay, a bias-controlled multiplex PCR, was used to amplify TCRbeta CDR3 regions from genomic DNA. On the authors' methods: The number of nucleated cells in each sample was estimated from the amplification of reference gene primers within the assay. To quantify the absolute abundance of each unique TCRbeta CDR3 rearrangement, sequence reads were collapsed and filtered. For each sample, productive Simpson clonality was calculated as the square root of Simpson's diversity index over productive rearrangements. Imported from immuneACCESS, the table was reduced by TCRdb to in-frame sequences with V and J called. These copies leave out some clones; in studies compared against another copy, an unresolved V gene accounts for under half, and the cause of the remainder is not known. V and J calls and clone size are those listed in that table; D and trimming were worked out from the DNA. The sample includes over 130,000 clones, with over 75% observed a single time. The top ten clones comprise 2.5% to 3.5% of the sample.

This clone came up a few times. No cognate antigen has been identified for it. The input lacks base qualities; no much larger clone sits a single base away. Here V drops 4 bases and J drops 9 bases, and the junction holds 10 bases not matched to any gene. CDR1 is given as ENHRY and CDR2 as SYGVKD, both from the germline V gene. Spanning cysteine to phenylalanine, the CDR3 consists of 14 amino acids. The entry retains the CDR3 DNA only, 42 bases that are in frame from base 1. Collaborating institutions collected whole blood in K2EDTA tubes following their own protocols. For TCRbeta analysis, collaborators shipped samples as frozen whole blood, isolated PBMCs, or DNA extracted from either of those sample types.

This sequence was found in a man aged 50 to 60 with acute or convalescent COVID-19. Recombination linked TRBV10-3 to TRBJ2-7; TRBD1 fits 9 bases in the junction. Sequencing was carried out using peripheral blood. The CDR3 corresponds to CAISGFVQGQGQYF. The nucleotides are TGTGCCATCAGTGGGTTCGTGCAGGGACAGGGGCAGTACTTC.